A single sample gave rise to the 11 T cell receptor beta chains below, sequenced in a study of blood T cell repertoires in COVID-19. Only in-frame clones appear in the TCRdb table, and some are missing; sequencing was by immunoSEQ multiplex PCR. The sample has some 150,000 clones; around 80% are singletons. Sample: PBMCs or T cells enriched from blood (not recorded which). Receptors originate from a woman aged 45-60 years who had recovered from COVID-19.

The chain has TRBV6-5 and TRBJ1-5, with 7 nucleotides matching TRBD1. The J segment lost 0 bases and the V segment lost 11 bases, leaving 4 bases of the junction unmatched. Germline V gene sequence: CDR1 MNHEY, CDR2 SVGAGI. The CDR3 is made up of 13 amino acids. The CDR3 coding sequence is TGTGCCGGGACAGTTTCTAGCAATCAGCCCCAGCATTTT. Protein: CAGTVSSNQPQHF.

The rearrangement links TRBV7-2 to TRBJ2-3; 13 nucleotides agree with TRBD2. This CDR3 spans 18 amino acids. Losses at the gene ends were 1 base for V and 3 bases for J; bases not matched to a gene: 7. Germline V gives CDR1 SGHTA, CDR2 FQGNSA. The DNA for the CDR3 is TGTGCCAGCAGCTTAGTAAGGCTACTAGCGGGGGGGACAGATACGCAGTATTTT. It codes for CASSLVRLLAGGTDTQYF. Using reference TRBV7-2 and TRBJ2-3 for the parts outside the CDR3, the full variable domain is GAGVSQSPSNKVTEKGKDVELRCDPISGHTALYWYRQSLGQGLEFLIYFQGNSAPDKSGLPSDRFSAERTGGSVSTLTIQRTQQEDSAVYLCASSLVRLLAGGTDTQYFGPGTRLTVL.

This sequence joins TRBV9 and TRBJ2-2; no firm D call. This CDR3 contains 16 residues. Germline loops: CDR1 SGDLS, CDR2 YYNGEE. V was cut by 1 base and J by 1 base, with 11 bases left in between. The CDR3 nucleotides read TGTGCCAGCAGCGTATCCTACGCAATGAACACCGGGGAGCTGTTTTTT. Its protein is CASSVSYAMNTGELFF. The variable domain in full, completed from reference TRBV9 and TRBJ2-2, reads DSGVTQTPKHLITATGQRVTLRCSPRSGDLSVYWYQQSLDQGLQFLIQYYNGEERAKGNILERFSAQQFPDLHSELNLSSLELGDSALYFCASSVSYAMNTGELFFGEGSRLTVL.

V and J are TRBV6-6 and TRBJ1-3; D is undetermined. CDR1 MNHNY and CDR2 SVGAGI come from the germline V gene (reference sequence). CDR3 length: 14 residues. V was trimmed by 2 bases and J by 2 bases, leaving 7 bases between them. CDR3 sequence reads: CASSYGEAGNTIYF. DNA for the CDR3: TGTGCCAGCAGTTACGGCGAGGCTGGAAACACCATATATTTT.

The CDR3 reads CASSPLSGSTSTDTQYF. As DNA, the CDR3 is TGTGCCAGCTCACCACTATCCGGGTCCACTAGCACAGATACGCAGTATTTT. This chain joins TRBV18 and TRBJ2-3; D ambiguous. CDR1 is KGHSH and CDR2 is LQKENI in the germline V gene. Trimming cost V 1 base and J 0 bases, with 14 bases left between them. This CDR3 is 17 amino acids long.

V usage is TRBV7-8 and J usage is TRBJ2-2; perhaps TRBD2 as D (5 bases). The germline V gene has CDR1 SGHVS and CDR2 FQNEAQ. Between the trimmed V and J ends, which lost 0 bases and 4 bases, there was a span of 9 bases. The CDR3 extends over 15 amino acids. The CDR3 sequence: CASSLAPRATGELFF. DNA of the CDR3: TGTGCCAGCAGCTTAGCTCCGAGGGCCACCGGGGAGCTGTTTTTT.

V is TRBV7-8 and J is TRBJ1-2; 8 bases agree with TRBD1. The CDR3 has 17 amino acids. In germline, CDR1 is SGHVS, CDR2 FQNEAQ. Losses at the gene ends were 2 bases for V and 6 bases for J; bases not matched to a gene: 14. The CDR3 bases are TGTGCCAGCAGCTTAACGTCATCAGGGGGCGGCTTTCATGGCTACACCTTC. This sequence encodes CASSLTSSGGGFHGYTF.

J is TRBJ1-6 and V is TRBV30, with D hard to call. This CDR3 comprises 13 residues. CDR1 GTSNPN and CDR2 SVGIG come from the germline V gene (reference sequence). The ends were cut back, 0 bases at V and 10 bases at J, with 10 bases in the middle. CDR3 sequence reads: CAWSVLGRSPLHF. The CDR3 nucleotides read TGTGCCTGGAGTGTACTAGGGCGGTCACCCCTCCACTTT.

This chain links TRBV27 with TRBJ2-3; tentative D call: TRBD1 (6 bases). The CDR3 has 12 amino acids. The germline CDR1 and CDR2 sequences are MNHEY and SMNVEV (reference sequence). The V and J ends lost 7 bases and 8 bases respectively, with 13 bases between them. The CDR3 DNA sequence: TGTGCCAGCAATACAGGGTTTGGTACGCAGTATTTT. Its translation: CASNTGFGTQYF.

This chain's CDR3 is CASSASGGGANTGELFF. CDR3 in DNA: TGTGCCAGCAGCGCCTCGGGGGGCGGGGCGAACACCGGGGAGCTGTTTTTT. The chain couples TRBV9 to TRBJ2-2; D possibly corresponds to TRBD2 (7 bases). The V gene's germline CDR1 is SGDLS and CDR2 YYNGEE. The length of the CDR3 is 17 residues. The ends were cut back, 3 bases at V and 0 bases at J, with 15 bases in the middle.

This clone showed up just once. The J gene is TRBJ2-7, the V gene TRBV5-4, with 7 nucleotides matching TRBD1. Germline trimming cut 3 bases from V and 4 bases from J; bases unmatched to any gene: 16. The CDR3 covers 17 residues. Germline lookup yields CDR1 SGHNT and CDR2 YYREEE (reference sequence). Here the CDR3 reads CASSWAGDSSRLYEQYF. CDR3 nucleotide sequence: TGTGCCAGCAGCTGGGCCGGGGACAGTAGTAGGTTGTACGAGCAGTACTTC.